This is a list of T cell receptor beta chains from one sample in a study of T cell repertoires in cytomegalovirus infection. These receptors lack a known antigen. TCRdb re-called the reads with MiXCR, one entry per CDR3 protein. Altogether approximately 1,000,000 distinct CDR3 sequences are present, 31% being singletons, with the ten largest covering around an eighth. The specimen was cultured CD8+ T cells from PBMCs, collected from culture after CMV antigen stimulation. These receptors were obtained from a human donor in good health (CMV status not recorded). Some clones in this sample may be carry-over from other donors' samples. CDR3s leave out the opening cysteine and the closing phenylalanine or tryptophan. The D gene is left open where the match is weak. Expanded clones get a size class; other rows say once, few or many, or leave the size out.

V gene: TRBV19; D gene: TRBD1; clone size: -; J gene: TRBJ1-5; CDR3 protein: ASSPGTGDQH
V gene: TRBV7-9; D gene: TRBD1; clone size: many; J gene: TRBJ2-3; CDR3 protein: ASSPGTGSPDTQY
V gene: TRBV19; D gene: -; clone size: -; J gene: TRBJ1-3; CDR3 protein: ASTAGPEDGNTIY
V gene: TRBV10-3; D gene: TRBD2; clone size: -; J gene: TRBJ2-7; CDR3 protein: AISPGGGEQY
V gene: TRBV12-3/TRBV12-4; D gene: -; clone size: many; J gene: TRBJ2-5; CDR3 protein: ASSSDLGETQY
V gene: TRBV6-1; D gene: -; clone size: -; J gene: TRBJ2-1; CDR3 protein: ASSPGKGYNEQF
V gene: TRBV7-2; D gene: -; clone size: many; J gene: TRBJ2-2; CDR3 protein: ASSFAGLDPGELF
V gene: TRBV2; D gene: -; clone size: -; J gene: TRBJ2-4; CDR3 protein: ASTLGRGPIAKNIQY
V gene: TRBV6-2/TRBV6-3; D gene: TRBD1; clone size: -; J gene: TRBJ2-2; CDR3 protein: ASTGKGQGMETNTGELF
V gene: TRBV7-6; D gene: -; clone size: -; J gene: TRBJ1-1; CDR3 protein: ASSLVGGNAEAF
V gene: TRBV7-9; D gene: TRBD1; clone size: many; J gene: TRBJ2-7; CDR3 protein: ASSSRQGPYEQY
V gene: TRBV6-1; D gene: TRBD1; clone size: -; J gene: TRBJ2-3; CDR3 protein: ASITDRGLYTDTQY
V gene: TRBV20-1; D gene: TRBD1; clone size: -; J gene: TRBJ2-5; CDR3 protein: SANRGLWETQY
V gene: TRBV7-9; D gene: -; clone size: few; J gene: TRBJ2-3; CDR3 protein: ASSLQESSTDTQY
V gene: TRBV7-2; D gene: TRBD1; clone size: many; J gene: TRBJ1-2; CDR3 protein: ASSPLGQGKANYGYT
V gene: TRBV19; D gene: -; clone size: -; J gene: TRBJ1-2; CDR3 protein: ASSIEGAWKDDYGYT
V gene: TRBV27; D gene: -; clone size: -; J gene: TRBJ2-3; CDR3 protein: ASSLSGRSTDTQY
V gene: TRBV6-5; D gene: TRBD1; clone size: -; J gene: TRBJ1-2; CDR3 protein: ASRAGQNYGYT
V gene: TRBV6-6; D gene: TRBD1; clone size: -; J gene: TRBJ2-7; CDR3 protein: ASSYPRDSLDYEQY
V gene: TRBV5-1; D gene: -; clone size: few; J gene: TRBJ1-1; CDR3 protein: ASSSWGENTEAF